This TCR beta chain is drawn from a study of blood T cells in healthy people across ages. Primers used in a second PCR of about 6 to 12 cycles were a sample-barcoded 5' primer and a J-beta primer mix. TCRdb processed the 5' RACE reads anew with MiXCR; each CDR3 protein has one entry. The profile shows about a million distinct CDR3 sequences, about 44% of them singletons. As concerns this clonotype: Its antigen is undetermined.

V was cut by 4 bases and J by 1 base, with 18 bases left in between. The CDR3 has 16 amino acids. Looked up from germline, CDR1 is DFQATT and CDR2 is SNEGSKA (reference sequence). General study findings and limits: What prevented conclusive comparison of naive and antigen-experienced cells was that PBMCs were unsorted.

The receptor was derived from a man aged 25-45 years in good health. This chain links TRBV20-1 with TRBJ2-3; D not certain. Sequenced sample: blood. This chain's CDR3 is CSANMDEPGRTDTQYF. The DNA for the CDR3 is TGCAGTGCTAACATGGACGAACCGGGCCGCACAGATACGCAGTATTTT.